The 8 T cell receptor beta chains in this list originate from one sample, sequenced in a study of blood T cell repertoires in COVID-19. The repertoire was sequenced with immunoSEQ multiplex PCR; TCRdb's copy has only in-frame clones and lacks some. The data show about 140,000 clones, roughly 80% seen once. The sequencing sample was made of peripheral blood. The receptors originated from a woman aged 45-59 years with active or convalescent COVID-19.

The genes are TRBV21-1 and TRBJ2-1; the D call in the table, TRBD2, was not verified against the DNA. TRBV21-1 is given as a pseudogene. The CDR3 extends over 16 amino acids. CDR3 bases: TGTGCCAGCAGGGGGTGTAGCGGGAAGTCCTACAATGAGCAGTTCTTC. Residues: CASRGCSGKSYNEQFF.

The chain employs TRBV28 and TRBJ2-5; 11 nucleotides match TRBD1. This CDR3 has 16 residues. Germline V CDR1 and CDR2: MDHEN, SYDVKM. The ends lost 6 bases at V and 7 bases at J; junction bases unmatched: 13. The CDR3 DNA is TGTGCCAGCAGACCTTCTGGGACAGGGGGTGAGGGGACCCAGTACTTC. Amino acid sequence: CASRPSGTGGEGTQYF.

This clone was counted once. The CDR3 DNA is TGTGCCAGCAGCCAAGCGTACGACGCGAACACCGGGGAGCTGTTTTTT. Its translation is CASSQAYDANTGELFF. The chain uses TRBV9 and TRBJ2-2, with no clear D. With 4 bases removed from V and 0 bases from J, the gap between germline ends came to 13 bases. Germline values: CDR1 SGDLS, CDR2 YYNGEE. The CDR3 is 16 residues long.

This clone was observed a handful of times. V usage is TRBV18 and J usage is TRBJ2-2; 11 bases are a match to TRBD1. The junction had 6 bases not matched to a gene; V was cut back by 6 bases and J by 3 bases. This CDR3 comprises 16 residues. CDR1 is KGHSH and CDR2 is LQKENI in the germline V gene. The CDR3: CASSVGQGADTGELFF. Written as DNA, the CDR3 is TGTGCCAGCTCGGTTGGACAGGGGGCTGACACCGGGGAGCTGTTTTTT.

This clone was recorded only once. The chain couples TRBV28 to TRBJ2-2, with D uncertain. Trimming shortened V by 7 bases and J by 6 bases, and 9 bases separated the two germline ends. CDR3 length: 12 residues. CDR1 and CDR2 (germline): MDHEN, SYDVKM. The CDR3 loop is CASTPRPGELFF. CDR3 DNA sequence: TGTGCCAGCACCCCGCGCCCCGGGGAGCTGTTTTTT.

This clone was counted a single time. Other DNA sequences of this sample code for an identical CDR3. The CDR3 here is CASSYSTGGGDTQYF. CDR3 DNA sequence: TGTGCCAGCAGTTACTCGACCGGGGGTGGAGATACGCAGTATTTT. The chain is built from TRBV6-2 or TRBV6-3 and TRBJ2-3, with D maybe TRBD2 (6 bases). The CDR3 covers 15 residues. Germline loops: CDR1 MNHEY, CDR2 SVGEGT. Trimming removed 0 bases from V and 5 bases from J, with 12 bases in between.

J is TRBJ2-3 and V is TRBV19; tentative D call: TRBD1 (6 bases). The CDR3 consists of 13 residues. CDR1 is LNHDA, CDR2 SQIVND, per germline (reference sequence). V was cut by 7 bases and J by 8 bases, with 16 bases left in between. The CDR3 spells CASTVMGQTTQYF. Here the CDR3 DNA reads TGTGCCAGTACCGTAATGGGACAAACTACGCAGTATTTT.

This rearrangement joins TRBV7-8 to TRBJ2-7, with 10 bases aligning to TRBD2. CDR1 is SGHVS and CDR2 is FQNEAQ in the germline V gene. V gave up 1 base and J gave up 6 bases; unmatched junction bases: 0. The CDR3 sequence is 13 residues long. The CDR3 spells CASSLGLAGEQYF. The CDR3 DNA follows: TGTGCCAGCAGCTTAGGACTAGCGGGCGAGCAGTACTTC.